This is a list of T cell receptor beta chains from one sample in a study of CXCR3-negative and CXCR3-positive naive CD8 T cells. TCRdb reprocessed the 5' RACE reads, keeping one entry per CDR3 protein, no DNA. The sample holds 45,000 to 60,000 distinct CDR3 sequences. Sequences were obtained from naive CXCR3- CD8+ T cells from blood. All receptors derive from a human donor in good health. Some clones in this sample may be carry-over from other donors' samples. Each CDR3 is given with its conserved first and last residue.

>TRBJ2-1|TRBV12-3/TRBV12-4
CASSLTLTGARYNEQFF
>TRBJ2-5|TRBV7-9
CASSLRGTSGDQETQYF
>TRBJ2-1|TRBV14
CASSQSGISYNEQFF
>TRBJ2-5|TRBV7-6
CARSLVRRGETQYF
>TRBJ2-1|TRBV4-3
CASSPSSGGHNEQFF
>TRBJ2-3|TRBV2
CASSPVAGYTDTQYF
>TRBJ1-5|TRBV7-8
CASSLDPGQRNQPQHF
>TRBJ2-7|TRBV25-1
CASSIRTSGGGEQYF
>TRBJ1-1|TRBV29-1
CSVVGGSNTEAFF
>TRBJ2-2|TRBV10-3
CAISESKGTGELFF
>TRBJ2-5|TRBV27
CASSPYLAGEKETQYF
>TRBJ1-5|TRBV7-3
CASSTTPGPGHDQPQHF
>TRBJ2-1|TRBV6-6
CASSLRLAGGLNEQFF
>TRBJ2-1|TRBV14
CASSQEPGGNEQFF
>TRBJ1-5|TRBV4-2
CASSHGRGNQPQHF